Below are 27 T cell receptor beta chains sequenced from a single sample in a study of tissue T cells after allogeneic stem cell transplantation. Noted time point: mouse harvest day 14 after allogeneic transplant. Tail vein injection delivered 10^7 T-cell-depleted bone marrow cells and 10^6 splenic CD5+ T cells. The data were produced by immunoSEQ multiplex PCR, yet TCRdb's version contains in-frame clones alone and is incomplete. The sample has about 4,000 clones, 40% to 50% seen once. The sample consisted of lymph node tissue. All receptors derive from a female BALB/c mouse given C57BL/6 T cells with graft-versus-host disease after an allogeneic hematopoietic cell transplant.

This clone has just a few counts. Gene names follow the mouse nomenclature. The CDR3 end lies 1 residue beyond the end of the read and is filled in from the germline J gene. The genes are TRBV12-1 and TRBJ1-3; no firm D call. Germline CDR1 SGHSN, CDR2 HYEKVE. The V end lost 4 bases, the J end lost 0 bases, and 9 bases lay between the germline ends. The CDR3 is 14 amino acids. The CDR3 protein is CASSKMNSGNTLYF. CDR3 bases read: TGTGCCAGCTCGAAAATGAATTCTGGAAATACGCTCTAT.

The sample holds a few counts of this clone. Mouse gene names apply. The read ends 1 residue before the CDR3 terminus; that terminus is restored from the germline J gene. The chain uses TRBV26 and TRBJ1-1; unclear D gene. The CDR3 loop spans 11 amino acids. CDR1 KGHPV and CDR2 FQNQEV come from the germline V gene (reference sequence). V was clipped by 5 bases and J by 1 base, with 2 bases between them. The CDR3 loop is CASSKNTEVFF. Incomplete CDR3 DNA: TGTGCCAGCAGTAAAAACACAGAAGTCTTC.

To note about this clone: Gene names and germline match the mouse. The read finishes 1 residue shy of the CDR3 end, and the germline J gene is used to complete it. The chain combines TRBV24 with TRBJ1-1, with D hard to call. Looked up from germline, CDR1 is KGHTA and CDR2 is FRNEEI. The length of the CDR3 is 15 residues. Trimming took off 0 bases at V and 0 bases at J, with 8 bases between the two ends. The CDR3 bases that were read are TGTGCCAGCAGTCTGTATTCCAGTGCAAACACAGAAGTCTTC. This codes for CASSLYSSANTEVF. The whole CDR3 protein reads CASSLYSSANTEVFF.

With respect to this clone: Genes here carry mouse names. The observed sequence ends 1 residue before the CDR3 terminus, with the missing tail filled in from the germline J gene. The rearrangement joins TRBV16 to TRBJ2-4; 10 bases are shared with TRBD2. The junction had 1 base not matched to a gene; V was cut back by 1 base and J by 0 bases. The CDR3 length is 16 residues. Germline V lookup: CDR1 SGHSA, CDR2 FRNQAP. CDR3 region: CASSLAGGASQNTLYF. CDR3 DNA, as far as it was read: TGTGCAAGCAGCTTAGCTGGGGGGGCTAGTCAAAACACCTTGTAC.

Comment on this clone: Mouse germline and gene names are used. The read terminates 1 residue before the CDR3 end, so the remaining end is supplied by the germline J gene. The chain couples TRBV26 to TRBJ1-1, with D unclear. The CDR3 spans 13 residues. The germline gives CDR1 KGHPV, CDR2 FQNQEV (reference sequence). V shed 2 bases and J shed 1 base, with 5 bases lying between them. CDR3 bases read: TGTGCCAGCAGTCTGCACAAAAACACAGAAGTCTTC. Translated, it gives CASSLHKNTEVF. The full CDR3 protein is CASSLHKNTEVFF.

Judged by abundance, this clone is medium-sized. Mouse germline and gene names are used. CDR3 sequence reads: CASSPDWGGYAEQFF. The sequenced CDR3 bases are TGTGCCAGCAGTCCGGACTGGGGGGGCTATGCTGAGCAGTTC. The chain recombines TRBV15 with TRBJ2-1, with 12 nucleotides matching TRBD2. Read data end 1 residue before the CDR3 end; the end is taken from the germline J gene. This CDR3 is built from 15 residues. Germline CDR1 is SGHND and CDR2 is FRSKSL. The ends lost 5 bases at V and 3 bases at J; junction bases unmatched: 2.

For this clone: Gene and germline names: mouse. The CDR3 end falls 1 residue outside the read, so it is completed with the germline J gene. The J gene is TRBJ2-1, the V gene TRBV26; D is unresolved. V was clipped by 3 bases and J by 1 base, with 7 bases between them. Germline V gene lookup returns CDR1 KGHPV and CDR2 FQNQEV (reference sequence). CDR3 size: 14 residues. This CDR3 is CASSLERNYAEQFF. CDR3 bases read: TGTGCCAGCAGTCTCGAACGGAACTATGCTGAGCAGTTC.

Regarding this clone: Gene names are the mouse ones. The DNA ends 1 residue before the CDR3 does, and the rest of the CDR3 is filled in from the germline J gene. The rearrangement uses TRBV26 and TRBJ2-7, with D perhaps TRBD1 (5 bases). Trimming pared 6 bases from V and 4 bases from J, leaving 7 bases between. The germline V gene has CDR1 KGHPV and CDR2 FQNQEV (reference sequence). The CDR3 loop spans 11 amino acids. CDR3 sequence reads: CASRRQYEQYF. The sequenced part of the CDR3 DNA is TGTGCCAGCAGACGACAGTATGAACAGTAC.

As concerns this clone: Gene and germline names: mouse. The read ends 1 residue early relative to the CDR3; the germline J gene fills the gap. This chain uses TRBV26 with TRBJ2-5; D uncertain. Per germline, CDR1 KGHPV and CDR2 FQNQEV (reference sequence). CDR3 size: 15 residues. Trimming cost V 0 bases and J 0 bases, with 7 bases left between them. This CDR3 is CASSLSTVNQDTQYF. CDR3 DNA, as far as it was read: TGTGCCAGCAGTCTGTCCACAGTTAACCAAGACACCCAGTAC.

This clone came up a few times. Gene labels here are mouse ones. The CDR3 is cut off 1 residue early in the read; its end comes from the germline J gene. The V call is TRBV26, the J call TRBJ1-3; the D is unclear. The ends were cut back, 5 bases at V and 1 base at J, with 9 bases in the middle. Germline-derived CDR1 and CDR2 are KGHPV and FQNQEV (reference sequence). The CDR3 consists of 14 residues. The CDR3 DNA, read in part, is TGTGCCAGCAGTGTGACAAAATCTGGAAATACGCTCTAT. It translates to CASSVTKSGNTLY. The entire CDR3 reads CASSVTKSGNTLYF.

In the case of this clone: The genes and germline here are from mouse. The read ends 1 residue early relative to the CDR3; the germline J gene fills the gap. The chain recombines TRBV24 with TRBJ1-2; D not certain. The CDR3 spans 11 residues. The V end lost 10 bases, the J end lost 0 bases, and 6 bases lay between the germline ends. Germline V lookup: CDR1 KGHTA, CDR2 FRNEEI. The CDR3 sequence: CAIQANSDYTF. Partial CDR3 DNA: TGTGCCATACAAGCAAACTCCGACTACACC.

This clone showed up just a few times. Here the gene names and germline are mouse. Coverage ceases 1 residue before the CDR3 finishes, and the germline J gene fills in the end. This chain connects TRBV5 to TRBJ1-1; D uncertain. There are 13 residues in the CDR3. Trimming removed 0 bases from V and 6 bases from J, with 8 bases in between. CDR1 is LGHNA and CDR2 is YNLKQL in the germline V gene (reference sequence). The CDR3: CASSQDPTSEVFF. The sequenced CDR3 bases are TGTGCCAGCAGCCAAGATCCGACATCAGAAGTCTTC.

A remark on this clone: Gene names refer to mouse genes. Coverage ceases 1 residue before the CDR3 finishes, and the germline J gene fills in the end. V and J are TRBV5 and TRBJ2-5, with 8 bases lining up with TRBD1. Trimming removed 2 bases from V and 6 bases from J; junction bases left unmatched: 4. CDR1 is LGHNA, CDR2 YNLKQL, per germline (reference sequence). The CDR3 extends over 14 amino acids. This chain's CDR3 is CASSQRQGIDTQYF. The CDR3 DNA, read in part, is TGTGCCAGCAGCCAAAGACAGGGGATTGACACCCAGTAC.

This clone occurred once. Genes and germline come from the mouse. The read stops 1 residue short of the end of the CDR3; the missing end is completed from the germline J gene. The chain has TRBV20 and TRBJ1-1; D is unresolved. The CDR3 loop spans 12 amino acids. CDR1 is GFQATS, CDR2 STVNSAI, per germline. Trimming shortened V by 6 bases and J by 0 bases, and 8 bases separated the two germline ends. CDR3 region: CGARIANTEVFF. The CDR3 DNA, read in part, is TGTGGTGCCCGTATTGCAAACACAGAAGTCTTC.

By share, this clone counts as medium-sized. Gene names denote mouse genes. The read gets to within 1 residue of the CDR3 end, and the germline J gene fills in the rest. The genes are TRBV31 and TRBJ2-4; TRBD1 is a possible D gene (6 bases). V was trimmed by 1 base and J by 6 bases, leaving 17 bases between them. The CDR3 contains 15 residues. Germline V gives CDR1 GKSSPN, CDR2 SITVG. CDR3 DNA, as far as it was read: TGTGCCTGGAGTCCAAACCCAGGGGATGGGAACACCTTGTAC. Protein sequence: CAWSPNPGDGNTLY. The full CDR3 protein is CAWSPNPGDGNTLYF.

As for this clone: Gene labels here are mouse ones. The read halts 1 residue ahead of the CDR3 end, with the missing end drawn from the germline J gene. This chain joins TRBV20 and TRBJ2-7; 9 bases match TRBD2. The CDR3 runs to 13 residues. V dropped 3 bases and J dropped 7; count of bases not matched to a gene: 7. The germline gives CDR1 GFQATS, CDR2 STVNSAI. CDR3 bases read: TGTGGTGCTAGAACACTGGGGGGAGAGGAACAGTAC. This encodes CGARTLGGEEQY. The entire CDR3 protein is CGARTLGGEEQYF.

Comment on this clone: Gene names are the mouse ones. From the germline J gene comes the end of the CDR3, since the read stops 1 residue before it. This chain connects TRBV2 to TRBJ1-4; no clear D. Germline-derived CDR1 and CDR2 are LGHNA and YSYQKL. The CDR3 covers 15 residues. The V gene lost 3 bases and the J gene lost 1 base, with 9 bases spanning the gap. CDR3 DNA (partial): TGTGCCAGCAGCCAGACGGGAAGTTCCAACGAAAGATTATTT. Translation gives CASSQTGSSNERLF. The CDR3, in full, reads CASSQTGSSNERLFF.

In this sample, this clone turned up a few times. Gene names follow the mouse nomenclature. The CDR3 goes on 1 residue after the read ends, and that part is filled in from the germline J gene. The rearrangement links TRBV29 to TRBJ2-7, with D possibly being TRBD1 (6 bases). CDR3 length: 13 residues. Trimming removed 2 bases at V and 2 bases at J, with 7 bases between. In germline, CDR1 is MSHET, CDR2 SYDVDS. The chain's CDR3 is CASSLGDTYEQYF. The covered CDR3 bases are TGTGCTAGCAGTTTAGGGGACACCTATGAACAGTAC.

A single count supports this clone. Only one base separates this from a far larger clonotype, so it likely reflects a read error. Gene names refer to mouse genes. The read finishes 1 residue shy of the CDR3 end, and the germline J gene is used to complete it. The chain links TRBV26 to TRBJ2-7, with TRBD2 matching over 9 bases. V dropped 4 bases and J dropped 6; count of bases not matched to a gene: 7. The germline V gene has CDR1 KGHPV and CDR2 FQNQEV (reference sequence). The CDR3 spans 14 residues. CDR3 sequence: CASSPTGGPGEQYF. Incomplete CDR3 DNA: TGTGCCAGCAGTCCCACTGGGGGGCCAGGTGAACAGTAC.

About this clone: Gene names and germline refer to mouse. CDR3 region: CASSLNNQDTQYF. The covered CDR3 bases are TGTGCCAGCAGTCTAAATAACCAAGACACCCAGTAC. This chain connects TRBV26 to TRBJ2-5; D remains unclear. Sequencing ends 1 residue short of the CDR3 end; the germline J gene provides the rest. The CDR3 consists of 13 residues. V was shortened by 3 bases and J by 0 bases, with 4 bases between the two germline ends. The germline gives CDR1 KGHPV, CDR2 FQNQEV (reference sequence).

Comments on this clone: The listed genes are named as in mouse. Coverage ceases 1 residue before the CDR3 finishes, and the germline J gene fills in the end. This chain connects TRBV15 to TRBJ2-3; D is undetermined. The V end was cut by 1 base, the J end by 1 base, with 6 bases between. Germline V gene sequence: CDR1 SGHND, CDR2 FRSKSL. The CDR3 totals 14 residues. The DNA read from the CDR3 is TGTGCCAGCAGTTTAGGCGTGGGTGCAGAAACGCTGTAT. This codes for CASSLGVGAETLY. Given in full, the CDR3 is CASSLGVGAETLYF.

A few counts support this clone. Genes and germline come from the mouse. The read stops 1 residue short of the end of the CDR3; the missing end is completed from the germline J gene. The chain has TRBV3 and TRBJ2-7, with 11 positions matching TRBD2. Germline assignment: CDR1 SNHLY and CDR2 FYNGKV (reference sequence). Trimming cost V 1 base and J 5 bases; bases outside gene matches: 1. This CDR3 spans 14 amino acids. CDR3: CASSLVDWGDEQYF. Partial CDR3 DNA: TGTGCCAGCAGCTTAGTGGACTGGGGGGATGAACAGTAC.

About this clone itself: All gene names here are mouse names. Other DNA sequences in this sample translate to the same CDR3. The CDR3 bases that were read are TGTGCTAGCAGTAGATGGCGGGGGGGGCGGGGGGAACAGTAC. It yields the protein CASSRWRGGRGEQY. The whole CDR3 sequence reads CASSRWRGGRGEQYF. The chain has TRBV17 and TRBJ2-7; 8 positions agree with TRBD2. The read ends 1 residue before the CDR3 terminus; that terminus is restored from the germline J gene. The V gene's germline CDR1 is MNHDT and CDR2 YYDKIL. V lost 2 bases to trimming and J lost 7 bases; unmatched junction nucleotides: 10. The CDR3 extends over 15 amino acids. The variable domain in full, with the rest retrieved from reference TRBV17 and TRBJ2-7, is DTTVKQNPRYKLARVGKPVNLICSQTMNHDTMYWYQKKPNQAPKLLLFYYDKILNREADTFEKFQSSRPNNSFCSLYIGSAGLEYSAMYLCASSRWRGGRGEQYFGPGTRLTVL.

On this clone: Genes and germline are mouse. The read stops 1 residue short of the end of the CDR3; the missing end is completed from the germline J gene. This chain joins TRBV26 and TRBJ1-1; unclear D gene. The V end was cut by 0 bases, the J end by 0 bases, with 8 bases between. Germline V lookup: CDR1 KGHPV, CDR2 FQNQEV (reference sequence). There are 15 residues in the CDR3. Partial CDR3 DNA: TGTGCCAGCAGTCTGTCGAGACAAGCAAACACAGAAGTCTTC. It encodes CASSLSRQANTEVF. The full CDR3 sequence reads CASSLSRQANTEVFF.

About this clone: Any gene name here is a mouse gene name. The CDR3 extends 1 residue past the end of the read, so its final part is completed from the germline J gene. The rearrangement joins TRBV3 to TRBJ2-1; D is possibly TRBD1 or TRBD2 (6 bases each). The germline V gene has CDR1 SNHLY and CDR2 FYNGKV (reference sequence). CDR3 length equals 13 residues. Trimming cost V 2 bases and J 6 bases, with 8 bases left between them. The part of the CDR3 DNA that was read is TGTGCCAGCAGCTTAAGGGGGGTTGCTGAGCAGTTC. Protein sequence: CASSLRGVAEQF. The entire CDR3 reads CASSLRGVAEQFF.

Points on this clone: Genes and germline come from the mouse. The read stops 1 residue short of the end of the CDR3; the missing end is completed from the germline J gene. This chain connects TRBV23 to TRBJ1-1; the table's D call, TRBD1, was not checked against the DNA. The CDR3 is 14 residues long. CDR1 is KGHTA and CDR2 is FQNQQP in the germline V gene. This CDR3 is CSSSQRDTNTEVFF. The covered CDR3 bases are TGCTCCAGCAGTCAAAGGGACACTAACACAGAAGTCTTC.

Concerning this clone itself: The germline and genes are mouse ones. The read ends 1 residue shy of where the CDR3 ends; the end is completed using the germline J gene. The chain joins TRBV3 to TRBJ2-4; D ambiguous. This CDR3 contains 13 residues. With 5 bases removed from V and 2 bases from J, the gap between germline ends came to 8 bases. Germline CDR1 and CDR2: SNHLY and FYNGKV (reference sequence). CDR3 in amino acids: CASSRQNQNTLYF. Incomplete CDR3 DNA: TGTGCCAGCAGCCGACAAAATCAAAACACCTTGTAC.